Below are 4 T cell receptor beta chains sequenced from a single sample in a study of cytomegalovirus exposure and HLA in healthy donors. Clones were sequenced by immunoSEQ multiplex PCR, and TCRdb holds only the in-frame ones, with some missing. Of around 300,000 clones in the sample, 70% to 90% are singletons; the top ten hold about 1%. Material for sequencing was PBMCs. These receptors were taken from a woman under 30 in good health and CMV-seronegative.

The rearrangement links TRBV4-1 to TRBJ1-1; D is undetermined. This CDR3 region has 12 residues. The germline V and J ends were trimmed by 0 bases and 7 bases, with 6 bases remaining between them. Germline V gives CDR1 MGHRA, CDR2 YSYEKL. CDR3 sequence (DNA): TGCGCCAGCAGCCAAGACGGGAATGAAGCTTTCTTT. Translated: CASSQDGNEAFF.

The genes are TRBV9 and TRBJ2-1; perhaps TRBD2 as D (5 bases). The CDR3 is 13 amino acids. V lost 4 bases and J 9 bases, leaving 14 bases between the germline ends. Germline V gene lookup returns CDR1 SGDLS and CDR2 YYNGEE. The CDR3 is CASSSRVHTEQFF. The DNA of the CDR3 is TGTGCCAGCAGCTCGCGGGTCCACACTGAGCAGTTCTTC.

The table lists this clone with a few counts. The V gene is TRBV19, the J gene TRBJ2-3, with 9 bases matching TRBD1. V lost 4 bases and J lost 0; bases outside the gene matches: 5. Germline values: CDR1 LNHDA, CDR2 SQIVND (reference sequence). The CDR3 is made up of 16 amino acids. The CDR3 here is CASSTPGTGSTDTQYF. CDR3 in DNA: TGTGCCAGTAGTACCCCTGGGACAGGGAGCACAGATACGCAGTATTTT.

The rearrangement uses TRBV11-2 and TRBJ1-1; D remains ambiguous. V shed 4 bases and J shed 0 bases, with 6 bases lying between them. The CDR3 runs to 13 residues. The germline CDR1 and CDR2 sequences are SGHAT and FQNNGV. Here the CDR3 DNA reads TGTGCCAGCAGCTCTCAGGTGAACACTGAAGCTTTCTTT. It yields the protein CASSSQVNTEAFF.